The sequence of this TCR beta chain was determined in a study of blood T cell repertoires in COVID-19. The wider study: Some COVID-19 samples were acute and others convalescent; all came from the United States, Italy and Spain. Nucleic acid was either cDNA or gDNA, and it came from T cells, B-cell-depleted T cells, or PBMCs.

In the source study's methods: Amplified reference gene primers provided the basis for estimating nucleated cell counts. Clones were read by immunoSEQ multiplex PCR, and TCRdb kept only the in-frame ones, dropping some. Clone size and the V and J calls come from that table; the DNA yielded D and trimming. The sample has 260,000 or so clones, under 90% seen once. J was trimmed by 2 bases and V by 3 bases; bases with no gene match: 6. This CDR3 comprises 16 residues. CDR1 is LNHDA and CDR2 is SQIVND in the germline V gene (reference sequence). Sequenced input: peripheral blood. The sequence was obtained from a human donor in a cohort sampled during active COVID-19. The genes are TRBV19 and TRBJ2-5; 10 bases match TRBD1. In DNA form, the CDR3 reads TGTGCCAGTAGTATGGGACAGGGGACAAGTCAAGAGACCCAGTACTTC. It yields the protein CASSMGQGTSQETQYF.